Listed here are 27 T cell receptor beta chains from one sample, sequenced in a study of prognosis after radiotherapy for stage I lung cancer. TCR beta CDR3 amplification from genomic DNA was performed by two-round multiplex PCR. For every TRBV and TRBJ gene, a specific primer was used in first-round PCR. TCRdb called the multiplex PCR reads again in MiXCR, with one record for every CDR3 protein. This table has about 13,000 distinct CDR3 sequences, about 40% appearing once. The sequences come from PBMCs, collected before or after stereotactic body radiation therapy (not recorded which). Receptor source: a donor over 45 with non-small cell lung cancer.

For this clonotype: With a far larger clone one base away, a read error is the likely cause. The chain carries TRBV6-5 and TRBJ1-1; unclear D gene. The CDR3 runs to 15 residues. Per germline, CDR1 MNHEY and CDR2 SVGAGI. CDR3 in amino acids: CASRLVTAWSTESFF. CDR3 bases: TGTGCCAGCAGGTTGGTTACAGCATGGAGCACTGAATCTTTCTTT.

With respect to this clonotype: One base separates it from a far larger clone, so it is likely a read error. The rearrangement uses TRBV6-1 and TRBJ2-3, with TRBD2 matching over 7 bases. The CDR3 has 14 amino acids. The germline V gene encodes CDR1 MNHNS and CDR2 SASEGT. In DNA, the CDR3 is TGTGCCAGCAGGCAGCGGGAAAACACAGATACGCATTATTTT. It specifies CASRQRENTDTHYF.

This clonotype has just a few counts. CDR3 sequence reads: CASSPGVSTEAFF. The CDR3 DNA reads as TGTGCCAGCAGTCCAGGGGTGAGCACTGAAGCTTTCTTT. V usage is TRBV12-3 or TRBV12-4 and J usage is TRBJ1-1, with D possibly TRBD1 on 6 matching bases. The CDR3 length is 13 residues. Trimming took 5 bases from V and 4 from J, leaving 11 bases between them.

The chain couples TRBV7-3 to TRBJ2-3; D gene uncertain. This CDR3 has 13 residues. Between the trimmed V and J ends, which lost 7 bases and 4 bases, there was a span of 12 bases. The V gene's germline CDR1 is SGHTA and CDR2 FQGTGA. The chain's CDR3 is CASILAVADTQYF. CDR3 sequence (DNA): TGTGCCAGCATCCTGGCCGTCGCAGATACGCAGTATTTT.

This clonotype was detected ten times or more. The chain has TRBV7-2 and TRBJ2-3; 7 nucleotides align to TRBD1. Looked up from germline, CDR1 is SGHTA and CDR2 is FQGNSA. The CDR3 runs to 14 residues. The junction had 3 bases not matched to a gene; V was cut back by 4 bases and J by 2 bases. Here the CDR3 DNA reads TGTGCCAGCAGCTCACAGGGGTCCACAGATACGCAGTATTTT. This gives the protein CASSSQGSTDTQYF.

In this sample, this clonotype turned up a few times. The V and J genes are TRBV5-1 and TRBJ1-5; TRBD1 agrees at 7 bases. The length of the CDR3 is 15 residues. Germline trimming cut 2 bases from V and 0 bases from J; bases unmatched to any gene: 2. Germline V lookup: CDR1 SGHRS, CDR2 YFSETQ. CDR3 sequence (DNA): TGCGCCAGCAGCTTCGGGACAGATAGCAATCAGCCCCAGCATTTT. It yields the protein CASSFGTDSNQPQHF.

This clonotype occurred many times. The CDR3 region has the DNA TGTGCCAGCGCCGACAGGGACGCTGAAGCTTTCTTT. This encodes CASADRDAEAFF. V usage is TRBV7-9 and J usage is TRBJ1-1; TRBD1 aligns across 7 bases. This CDR3 spans 12 amino acids. Germline CDR1 SEHNR, CDR2 FQNEAQ (reference sequence). V lost 8 bases to trimming and J lost 6 bases; unmatched junction nucleotides: 6.

Concerning this clonotype: A much larger clone is a single base away; this may be a read error. The chain carries TRBV7-2 and TRBJ2-5; maybe TRBD2 (5 bases). CDR3 length equals 15 residues. Trimming stripped 4 bases from V and 8 bases from J, with 20 bases between. CDR1 is SGHTA, CDR2 FQGNSA, per germline. DNA for the CDR3: TGTGCCAGCAGCTCCCTGGGCACCAACGGGGATACCCAGTACTTC. This codes for CASSSLGTNGDTQYF.

Note on this clonotype: This sequence is one base from a far larger clone and is likely a read error. The rearrangement links TRBV6-9 to TRBJ1-5, with 9 bases fitting TRBD1. V was clipped by 6 bases and J by 7 bases; unmatched bases: 10. Germline-derived CDR1 and CDR2 are MNHGY and SVAAGI. The CDR3 contains 15 residues. CDR3 loop: CASRLDRGVLQPQHF. The CDR3 DNA sequence: TGTGCCAGCAGATTAGACAGGGGGGTGTTGCAGCCCCAGCATTTT.

This clonotype was counted at least ten times. The chain is built from TRBV14 and TRBJ1-4; TRBD1 might be the D (6 bases). The CDR3 extends over 16 amino acids. Trimming removed 1 base at V and 7 bases at J, with 16 bases between. The germline gives CDR1 SGHDN, CDR2 FVKESK. The CDR3 loop reads CASSQGWRQGLEKLFF. CDR3 DNA sequence: TGTGCCAGCAGCCAAGGGTGGCGGCAGGGGCTTGAAAAACTGTTTTTT.

The chain joins TRBV9 to TRBJ2-5; TRBD2 matches 13 bases. There are 15 residues in the CDR3. Germline V gives CDR1 SGDLS, CDR2 YYNGEE. V lost 4 bases, J lost 7 bases, and 7 bases stayed unmatched. The CDR3, as DNA: TGTGCCAGCAGCCCCGGGACTAGCGGGGCGGTGACCCAGTACTTC. Protein sequence: CASSPGTSGAVTQYF.

V gene TRBV6-2 or TRBV6-3 combines with J gene TRBJ2-7; TRBD1 aligns across 8 bases. In germline, CDR1 is MNHEY, CDR2 SVGEGT. This CDR3 contains 13 residues. J gave up 4 bases and V 8 bases, and 7 bases lay outside the gene matches. CDR3 region: CASVGQELYEQYF. CDR3 nucleotide sequence: TGTGCCAGCGTGGGACAGGAGCTGTACGAGCAGTACTTC.

The chain has TRBV6-2 or TRBV6-3 and TRBJ2-7; 8 nucleotides agree with TRBD2. The CDR3 spans 15 residues. V shed 5 bases, J shed 4 bases, and the junction held 10 bases outside the gene matches. The germline V gene has CDR1 MNHEY and CDR2 SVGEGT. CDR3 DNA: TGTGCCAGCAGTGCCGGGAGGGCTCAAATATACGAGCAGTACTTC. This encodes CASSAGRAQIYEQYF.

The chain recombines TRBV15 with TRBJ1-6, with a possible D match to TRBD1 (5 bases). Looked up from germline, CDR1 is LNHNV and CDR2 is YYDKDF (reference sequence). CDR3 length: 13 amino acids. V lost 6 bases, J lost 11 bases, and 14 bases lay in between. CDR3 nucleotide sequence: TGTGCCACCAGAGGACAATTGAATCCACCCCTCCACTTT. It yields the protein CATRGQLNPPLHF.

The chain carries TRBV11-3 and TRBJ2-3, with 10 bases identical to TRBD2. Trimming cost V 1 base and J 3 bases; bases outside gene matches: 7. The CDR3 runs 17 residues. Germline V lookup: CDR1 SGHNT, CDR2 YENEEA. In DNA, the CDR3 is TGTGCCAGCAGCTTAGGGCTAGCGGGAGAAGGTACAGATACGCAGTATTTT. Residues: CASSLGLAGEGTDTQYF. Full variable domain (missing parts from reference TRBV11-3 and TRBJ2-3): EAGVVQSPRYKIIEKKQPVAFWCNPISGHNTLYWYLQNLGQGPELLIRYENEEAVDDSQLPKDRFSAERLKGVDSTLKIQPAELGDSAVYLCASSLGLAGEGTDTQYFGPGTRLTVL.

The chain recombines TRBV6-2 or TRBV6-3 with TRBJ2-3, with D uncertain. The CDR3 loop spans 15 amino acids. Trimming cost V 9 bases and J 0 bases, with 16 bases left between them. From germline, CDR1 is MNHEY and CDR2 SVGEGT. The CDR3 reads CASSTPRFSTDTQYF. CDR3 coding DNA: TGTGCCAGTAGCACCCCGAGGTTTAGCACAGATACGCAGTATTTT.

Judged by abundance, this clonotype is medium-sized (0.01 to 0.1%). This CDR3 is CASRGNSPLHF. The CDR3 DNA reads as TGTGCCAGCAGGGGAAATTCACCCCTCCACTTT. The chain has TRBV2 and TRBJ1-6; D not resolved. Looked up from germline, CDR1 is SNHLY and CDR2 is FYNNEI. This CDR3 has 11 residues. V was trimmed by 6 bases and J by 7 bases, leaving 4 bases between them.

This clonotype has ten or more counts. The chain combines TRBV4-1 with TRBJ1-1; the D is unclear. V lost 1 base and J 9 bases, leaving 12 bases between the germline ends. Germline V CDR1 and CDR2: MGHRA, YSYEKL. The length of the CDR3 is 13 residues. The CDR3 sequence: CASSQGARKQAFF. CDR3 bases: TGCGCCAGCAGCCAAGGGGCAAGGAAACAAGCTTTCTTT.

This clonotype has just one count. The rearrangement links TRBV15 to TRBJ2-2; D possibly uses TRBD1 or TRBD2 (5 bases each). CDR3 length: 16 residues. The germline V and J ends were trimmed by 5 bases and 6 bases, with 19 bases remaining between them. Germline V lookup: CDR1 LNHNV, CDR2 YYDKDF (reference sequence). CDR3 protein: CATSGGRFQGAGELFF. The CDR3 DNA sequence: TGTGCCACCAGCGGCGGACGTTTTCAGGGAGCCGGGGAGCTGTTTTTT.

The rearrangement uses TRBV6-1 and TRBJ2-3; 10 bases line up with TRBD2. CDR1 is MNHNS, CDR2 SASEGT, per germline. The CDR3 covers 15 residues. J lost 6 bases, V lost 1 base, and 4 bases had no gene match. The CDR3 reads CASSEGLAGADTQYF. CDR3 sequence (DNA): TGTGCCAGCAGTGAAGGGCTAGCGGGAGCTGATACGCAGTATTTT.

This clonotype occurred many times. V and J are TRBV20-1 and TRBJ1-5; D may be TRBD1 (5 bases). Germline CDR1 is DFQATT and CDR2 is SNEGSKA (reference sequence). The CDR3 totals 13 residues. V shed 3 bases and J shed 5 bases, with 11 bases lying between them. DNA of the CDR3: TGCAGTGCTAGCTGGGGGGTTGATCAGCCCCAGCATTTT. As protein: CSASWGVDQPQHF.

At least ten counts were recorded for this clonotype. V gene TRBV11-2 combines with J gene TRBJ1-1; D remains unclear. V was pared by 5 bases and J by 0 bases, with 10 bases between. This CDR3 spans 14 amino acids. Germline loops: CDR1 SGHAT, CDR2 FQNNGV. CDR3 protein: CASSQANLNTEAFF. The CDR3 region has the DNA TGTGCCAGCAGCCAAGCGAACCTGAACACTGAAGCTTTCTTT.

This clonotype was recorded many times. The chain couples TRBV3-1 to TRBJ2-2, with D perhaps being TRBD1 or TRBD2 (5 bases each). The germline V gene has CDR1 LGHDT and CDR2 YNNKEL (reference sequence). Trimming stripped 1 base from V and 4 bases from J, with 16 bases between. This CDR3 is 17 amino acids long. In DNA form, the CDR3 reads TGTGCCAGCAGCCAAGCAGTCCACCGGGGCCTCACCGGGGAGCTGTTTTTT. Its protein is CASSQAVHRGLTGELFF.

This clonotype was found many times. CDR3 loop: CASSPPAGQGNWAETQYF. The CDR3 DNA reads as TGTGCCAGCAGCCCCCCGGCGGGACAGGGGAACTGGGCCGAGACCCAGTACTTC. This chain links TRBV6-2 or TRBV6-3 with TRBJ2-5; 10 bases align to TRBD1. From germline, CDR1 is MNHEY and CDR2 SVGEGT. J was trimmed by 5 bases and V by 6 bases; bases with no gene match: 18. The CDR3 has 18 residues.

Concerning this clonotype itself: A clone one base away is much larger, so this may be a read error. This chain uses TRBV29-1 with TRBJ2-5; TRBD1 is a possible D gene (6 bases). In germline, CDR1 is SQVTM, CDR2 ANQGSEA. This CDR3 spans 13 amino acids. The CDR3 protein is CSVLGQTQDTQYF. CDR3 sequence (DNA): TGCAGCGTCCTAGGACAGACACAAGATACCCAGTACTTC.

This clonotype was observed at least ten times. This chain connects TRBV9 to TRBJ2-1; 8 nucleotides match TRBD2. The CDR3 runs 17 residues. Germline loops: CDR1 SGDLS, CDR2 YYNGEE. Trimming removed 2 bases from V and 2 bases from J; junction bases left unmatched: 9. The CDR3 protein is CASSVKSAGATYNEQFF. In DNA form, the CDR3 reads TGTGCCAGCAGCGTCAAATCAGCGGGGGCCACCTACAATGAGCAGTTCTTC.

J is TRBJ2-3 and V is TRBV28, with 9 bases aligning to TRBD2. Germline V lookup: CDR1 MDHEN, CDR2 SYDVKM. J gave up 3 bases and V 2 bases, and 18 bases lay outside the gene matches. CDR3 length: 20 residues. The CDR3 DNA sequence: TGTGCCAGCAGTTTACCGGCGGGGGGGCCTTTGGGAACTAGTACAGATACGCAGTATTTT. Protein product: CASSLPAGGPLGTSTDTQYF. The full variable domain, in which reference TRBV28 and TRBJ2-3 provide the parts outside the CDR3, is DVKVTQSSRYLVKRTGEKVFLECVQDMDHENMFWYRQDPGLGLRLIYFSYDVKMKEKGDIPEGYSVSREKKERFSLILESASTNQTSMYLCASSLPAGGPLGTSTDTQYFGPGTRLTVL.